This T cell receptor beta chain was recovered during a study of memory CD4+ T cells and cytomegalovirus serostatus. Study at large: Donors were healthy Belgian adults, several CMV seropositive and 20 to 25 seronegative.

Germline CDR1 reads MNHNS; CDR2 reads SASEGT. The CDR3 spans 13 residues. V lost 6 bases and J lost 9, with 15 bases in between. The sort gate was single viable CD3+CD4+CD8-CD45RO+ cells for memory CD4+ T cells. CD4+ T cells were isolated by positive magnetic selection. Some clones are missing from TCRdb's copy, which holds only in-frame ones; the method was immunoSEQ multiplex PCR. In the table there are under 80,000 clones, 75% to 85% of which are singletons. The V gene is TRBV6-1, the J gene TRBJ2-1; perhaps TRBD1 as D (6 bases). This TCR was sampled from an adult in good health and CMV-seronegative. Sequenced sample: memory CD4+ T cells from blood. For the CDR3, the DNA is TGTGCCAGCAGGGAACCAGGGGCAGGTGAGCAGTTCTTC. Its protein is CASREPGAGEQFF.